This T cell receptor beta chain was documented in a study of T-cell reconstitution after alpha-beta-depleted transplantation in children. This clonotype has ten or more counts. Its antigen remains unknown. The CDR3 spans 16 residues. Unmatched junction bases numbered 7, after V lost 0 bases and J lost 6 bases. The germline gives CDR1 SGHKS, CDR2 YYEKEE (reference sequence). Study-wide points: About two months after transplant, alpha-beta T cells reportedly came from several hundred expanded graft clones.

Unique molecular identifiers were built into the TCRbeta library. Via MiXCR, TCRdb re-called the PCR reads, giving one row per CDR3 protein. Altogether roughly 350,000 distinct CDR3 sequences are present, roughly 15% being singletons, with the ten largest covering around two fifths. The sample in question was PBMCs, mostly from graft donor cells, obtained 360 days after TCRalphabeta/CD19-depleted stem cell transplant. The source of this sequence is a male patient between 2 and 15 years old who had a stem cell transplant for acute lymphoblastic leukemia, so the T cells may come from the graft donor. The chain is built from TRBV5-5 and TRBJ2-1; 9 bases are shared with TRBD1. The CDR3 loop reads CASSLEGTGRFNEQFF. The CDR3, as DNA: TGTGCCAGCAGCTTGGAAGGGACAGGGAGGTTCAATGAGCAGTTCTTC.